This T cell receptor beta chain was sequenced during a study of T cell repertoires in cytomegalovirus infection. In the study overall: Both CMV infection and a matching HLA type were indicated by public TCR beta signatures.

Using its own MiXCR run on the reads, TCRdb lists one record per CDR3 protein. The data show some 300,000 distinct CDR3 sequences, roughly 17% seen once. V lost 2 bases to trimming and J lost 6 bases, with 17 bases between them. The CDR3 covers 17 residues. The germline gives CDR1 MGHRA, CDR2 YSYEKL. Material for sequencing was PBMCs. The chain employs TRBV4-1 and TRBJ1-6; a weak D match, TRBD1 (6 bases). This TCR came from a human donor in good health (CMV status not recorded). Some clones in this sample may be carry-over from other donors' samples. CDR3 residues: CASSQIPQGFGNSPLHF. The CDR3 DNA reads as TGCGCCAGCAGCCAAATTCCTCAGGGGTTTGGTAATTCACCCCTCCACTTT.